This passage covers 27 T cell receptor beta chains from one sample sequenced in a study of cytomegalovirus exposure and HLA in healthy donors. Profiled with immunoSEQ multiplex PCR; TCRdb holds only in-frame clones, not every one. The sample carries around 300,000 clones, 87% recorded once. Sequenced material: PBMCs. The source of these receptors is a woman in her twenties or thirties in good health and CMV-seropositive.

The genes are TRBV7-9 and TRBJ2-7; 9 nucleotides match TRBD1. The CDR3 contains 15 residues. Losses at the gene ends were 5 bases for V and 2 bases for J; bases not matched to a gene: 7. CDR1 and CDR2 (germline): SEHNR, FQNEAQ (reference sequence). In nucleotides, the CDR3 is TGTGCCAGCAGCCAAGGACAGGGGATGACCTACGAGCAGTACTTC. This codes for CASSQGQGMTYEQYF. The full variable domain, completed using reference TRBV7-9 and TRBJ2-7, is DTGVSQNPRHKITKRGQNVTFRCDPISEHNRLYWYRQTLGQGPEFLTYFQNEAQLEKSRLLSDRFSAERPKGSFSTLEIQRTEQGDSAMYLCASSQGQGMTYEQYFGPGTRLTVT.

The genes are TRBV7-2 and TRBJ2-7; tentatively, D is TRBD2 (6 bases). Germline CDR1 SGHTA, CDR2 FQGNSA. The V end lost 5 bases, the J end lost 3 bases, and 20 bases lay between the germline ends. This CDR3 contains 16 residues. The CDR3 region is CASSPAIIAARYEQYF. The CDR3 coding sequence is TGTGCCAGCAGCCCCGCGATAATAGCGGCCCGCTACGAGCAGTACTTC.

The chain recombines TRBV7-2 with TRBJ2-1, with TRBD2 matching over 8 bases. Germline V gene sequence: CDR1 SGHTA, CDR2 FQGNSA. The CDR3 contains 16 residues. V was pared by 1 base and J by 8 bases, with 10 bases of the junction left unmatched. The CDR3 nucleotides are TGTGCCAGCAGCTTAGTAGCTAGCGGGTGGGGGGATGAGCAGTTCTTC. This sequence encodes CASSLVASGWGDEQFF. Full variable domain (missing parts from reference TRBV7-2 and TRBJ2-1): GAGVSQSPSNKVTEKGKDVELRCDPISGHTALYWYRQSLGQGLEFLIYFQGNSAPDKSGLPSDRFSAERTGGSVSTLTIQRTQQEDSAVYLCASSLVASGWGDEQFFGPGTRLTVL.

The chain couples TRBV5-4 to TRBJ1-6; 11 nucleotides line up with TRBD1. Trimming at V came to 1 base and at J to 4 bases, leaving 4 bases not matched to a gene. This CDR3 comprises 17 residues. Germline loops: CDR1 SGHNT, CDR2 YYREEE (reference sequence). CDR3 in DNA: TGTGCCAGCAGCTTGTTTGGGACAGGGGGGTATAATTCACCCCTCCACTTT. Residues: CASSLFGTGGYNSPLHF. The full variable domain, with the rest looked up from reference TRBV5-4 and TRBJ1-6, is ETGVTQSPTHLIKTRGQQVTLRCSSQSGHNTVSWYQQALGQGPQFIFQYYREEENGRGNFPPRFSGLQFPNYSSELNVNALELDDSALYLCASSLFGTGGYNSPLHFGNGTRLTVT.

The chain has TRBV4-2 and TRBJ1-4; 8 nucleotides match TRBD1. The J segment lost 0 bases and the V segment lost 3 bases, leaving 3 bases of the junction unmatched. Germline lookup yields CDR1 LGHNA and CDR2 YNFKEQ. The CDR3 is 16 amino acids. Written as DNA, the CDR3 is TGTGCCAGCAGCCACGGACAGGGCTCAACTAATGAAAAACTGTTTTTT. Translated, it gives CASSHGQGSTNEKLFF.

Ten or more counts support this clone. V and J are TRBV6-5 and TRBJ2-3, with 7 bases aligning to TRBD2. V lost 4 bases and J lost 2; bases outside the gene matches: 9. CDR3 size: 16 residues. Germline V lookup: CDR1 MNHEY, CDR2 SVGAGI. CDR3 DNA sequence: TGTGCCAGCAGTTTACTCGGGAGGACATACACAGATACGCAGTATTTT. Amino acid sequence: CASSLLGRTYTDTQYF.

The V gene is TRBV4-1, the J gene TRBJ2-7; D is uncertain. The germline V gene encodes CDR1 MGHRA and CDR2 YSYEKL. Trimming shortened V by 4 bases and J by 2 bases, and 15 bases separated the two germline ends. This CDR3 has 15 amino acids. CDR3 region: CASSPLDSPPYEQYF. In DNA, the CDR3 is TGCGCCAGCAGCCCACTGGATAGCCCTCCCTACGAGCAGTACTTC.

The chain links TRBV28 to TRBJ2-7, with 8 positions matching TRBD2. This CDR3 contains 15 residues. In germline, CDR1 is MDHEN, CDR2 SYDVKM. The ends lost 6 bases at V and 0 bases at J; junction bases unmatched: 7. The CDR3 DNA follows: TGTGCCAGCAGCCCAAGACTAGCGTCCTCCTACGAGCAGTACTTC. This translates into CASSPRLASSYEQYF.

This clone was seen only once. This chain links TRBV30 with TRBJ2-5; 13 positions match TRBD2. Germline CDR1 and CDR2: GTSNPN and SVGIG (reference sequence). V shed 3 bases and J 5 bases; nucleotides not matched to a gene: 3. This CDR3 comprises 14 residues. The CDR3 bases are TGTGCCTGGAGCCAGACTAGCGGGGGGGAGACCCAGTACTTC. Amino acids: CAWSQTSGGETQYF.

Points on this clone: The sample carries other DNA sequences with the same CDR3. The rearrangement uses TRBV5-1 and TRBJ2-1, with 10 nucleotides matching TRBD1. The length of the CDR3 is 15 residues. Germline CDR1 is SGHRS and CDR2 is YFSETQ. The junction had 1 base not matched to a gene; V was cut back by 0 bases and J by 4 bases. The CDR3 nucleotides are TGCGCCAGCAGCTTGGCGGGACAGGGGTACAATGAGCAGTTCTTC. Protein: CASSLAGQGYNEQFF.

The table lists this clone with a few counts. CDR3 DNA sequence: TGCGCCAGCAGCTCGGGACTTAACTACAATGAGCAGTTCTTC. Translation gives CASSSGLNYNEQFF. This rearrangement joins TRBV5-1 to TRBJ2-1; tentatively, D is TRBD2 (6 bases). CDR3 size: 14 residues. Germline CDR1 is SGHRS and CDR2 is YFSETQ. Trimming cost V 3 bases and J 3 bases, with 10 bases left between them.

The chain links TRBV27 to TRBJ2-3, with 9 positions matching TRBD2. Germline loops: CDR1 MNHEY, CDR2 SMNVEV (reference sequence). The CDR3 has 15 amino acids. J gave up 2 bases and V 4 bases, and 4 bases lay outside the gene matches. CDR3 in DNA: TGTGCCAGCAGTTCTGCTAGCGGGAACACAGATACGCAGTATTTT. It codes for CASSSASGNTDTQYF.

The V call is TRBV5-1, the J call TRBJ2-2; the D gene is possibly TRBD1 (6 bases). The CDR3 sequence is 15 residues long. The germline CDR1 and CDR2 sequences are SGHRS and YFSETQ. V lost 4 bases and J lost 1, with 11 bases in between. In DNA, the CDR3 is TGCGCCAGCAGCCCGGACAGCATGAACACCGGGGAGCTGTTTTTT. It is translated as CASSPDSMNTGELFF.

In its sample, this clone was seen once. The V gene is TRBV27, the J gene TRBJ2-1; 11 nucleotides line up with TRBD2. Losses at the gene ends were 2 bases for V and 7 bases for J; bases not matched to a gene: 7. The germline V gene encodes CDR1 MNHEY and CDR2 SMNVEV (reference sequence). CDR3 length: 16 amino acids. The CDR3 sequence: CASSLSLAGGGNEQFF. For the CDR3, the DNA is TGTGCCAGCAGTTTAAGTCTAGCGGGGGGAGGGAATGAGCAGTTCTTC.

The chain joins TRBV7-8 to TRBJ2-1; D possibly corresponds to TRBD2 (6 bases). The V gene lost 1 base and the J gene lost 6 bases, with 13 bases spanning the gap. The germline CDR1 and CDR2 sequences are SGHVS and FQNEAQ. The CDR3 length is 15 residues. The CDR3 DNA sequence: TGTGCCAGCAGCTTAGAGGCGGGATGGGTCAATGAGCAGTTCTTC. This encodes CASSLEAGWVNEQFF.

The gene calls are TRBV4-3 and TRBJ1-2; D is uncertain. V was shortened by 0 bases and J by 4 bases, with 6 bases between the two germline ends. Germline assignment: CDR1 LGHNA and CDR2 YSLEER. This CDR3 comprises 13 residues. The CDR3 nucleotides read TGCGCCAGCAGCCAAGATGGGTCCTATGGCTACACCTTC. It is translated as CASSQDGSYGYTF.

V gene TRBV15 combines with J gene TRBJ1-5; D may be TRBD1 (6 bases). The V end lost 0 bases, the J end lost 2 bases, and 14 bases lay between the germline ends. Germline V gene lookup returns CDR1 LNHNV and CDR2 YYDKDF (reference sequence). The CDR3 is 17 amino acids. The CDR3 region has the DNA TGTGCCACCAGCAGAGATATTGTGGCAGGGGGCAATCAGCCCCAGCATTTT. Translating gives CATSRDIVAGGNQPQHF. Filled out from reference TRBV15 and TRBJ1-5, the complete variable domain reads DAMVIQNPRYQVTQFGKPVTLSCSQTLNHNVMYWYQQKSSQAPKLLFHYYDKDFNNEADTPDNFQSRRPNTSFCFLDIRSPGLGDTAMYLCATSRDIVAGGNQPQHFGDGTRLSIL.

This rearrangement joins TRBV7-8 to TRBJ1-1; D uncertain. The ends were cut back, 0 bases at V and 0 bases at J, with 11 bases in the middle. Germline values: CDR1 SGHVS, CDR2 FQNEAQ. The CDR3 covers 16 residues. The CDR3 sequence is CASSLARPPVNTEAFF. In DNA form, the CDR3 reads TGTGCCAGCAGCTTAGCAAGGCCCCCCGTGAACACTGAAGCTTTCTTT.

The chain is built from TRBV5-4 and TRBJ1-4; 7 bases are shared with TRBD1. CDR1 is SGHNT, CDR2 YYREEE, per germline (reference sequence). The V and J ends lost 3 bases and 6 bases, in that order; junction bases with no gene match: 5. The CDR3 consists of 14 residues. CDR3 residues: CASSSPGQHEKLFF. The CDR3 DNA follows: TGTGCCAGCAGCTCTCCGGGACAGCATGAAAAACTGTTTTTT.

In DNA, the CDR3 is TGTGCCAGCAGGCTAGCGGGCCCAGCGCAGTATTTT. It codes for CASRLAGPAQYF. The chain has TRBV2 and TRBJ2-3; TRBD2 matches at 8 bases. From germline, CDR1 is SNHLY and CDR2 FYNNEI. V lost 6 bases and J lost 10; bases outside the gene matches: 6. CDR3 length: 12 residues.

The CDR3 is CAWSEPETQYF. The CDR3 DNA follows: TGTGCCTGGAGTGAACCAGAGACCCAGTACTTC. This chain joins TRBV30 and TRBJ2-5; D unclear. The V gene's germline CDR1 is GTSNPN and CDR2 SVGIG (reference sequence). This CDR3 is 11 amino acids long. Between the trimmed V and J ends, which lost 1 base and 4 bases, there was a span of 4 bases.

The V call is TRBV18, the J call TRBJ1-1; a weak D match, TRBD1 (6 bases). The CDR3 is 15 amino acids. Looked up from germline, CDR1 is KGHSH and CDR2 is LQKENI. Trimming took off 4 bases at V and 1 base at J, with 13 bases between the two ends. The CDR3 nucleotides are TGTGCCAGCTCACAAAAGTCGACAGGGAACACTGAAGCTTTCTTT. Translating it yields CASSQKSTGNTEAFF.

The chain employs TRBV7-2 and TRBJ2-7, with 14 bases matching TRBD2. With V trimmed by 4 bases and J by 3 bases, 11 bases remained unmatched. The CDR3 has 18 residues. From germline, CDR1 is SGHTA and CDR2 FQGNSA. Written as DNA, the CDR3 is TGTGCCAGCAGCTGGTCGGGGACTAGCGGGGGATATTTCTACGAGCAGTACTTC. This codes for CASSWSGTSGGYFYEQYF.

This clone was observed once. V and J are TRBV9 and TRBJ2-1; 12 bases line up with TRBD2. Germline V gives CDR1 SGDLS, CDR2 YYNGEE. The trim removed 0 bases at V and 4 bases at J, leaving 5 bases unmatched. The CDR3 has 17 amino acids. The CDR3 sequence is CASSVGSSGGAYNEQFF. The CDR3 bases are TGTGCCAGCAGCGTAGGGTCTAGCGGGGGGGCTTACAATGAGCAGTTCTTC.

The chain joins TRBV5-1 to TRBJ1-1; D is unclear. The germline gives CDR1 SGHRS, CDR2 YFSETQ. With 0 bases removed from V and 0 bases from J, the gap between germline ends came to 3 bases. The CDR3 contains 13 residues. CDR3 residues: CASSLVLNTEAFF. CDR3 nucleotide sequence: TGCGCCAGCAGCTTGGTATTGAACACTGAAGCTTTCTTT.

The chain joins TRBV7-2 to TRBJ2-1; the D is unclear. The length of the CDR3 is 11 residues. Trimming pared 2 bases from V and 9 bases from J, leaving 5 bases between. CDR1 SGHTA and CDR2 FQGNSA come from the germline V gene. This CDR3 reads CASSLSTEQFF. The DNA of the CDR3 is TGTGCCAGCAGCTTAAGCACTGAGCAGTTCTTC.

The V call is TRBV27, the J call TRBJ2-1, with 9 bases matching TRBD1. This CDR3 spans 15 amino acids. V dropped 4 bases and J dropped 9; count of bases not matched to a gene: 10. CDR1 is MNHEY, CDR2 SMNVEV, per germline (reference sequence). The CDR3 is CASSSGTGLSGEQFF. CDR3 nucleotide sequence: TGTGCCAGCAGTTCCGGGACAGGGTTAAGCGGTGAGCAGTTCTTC.